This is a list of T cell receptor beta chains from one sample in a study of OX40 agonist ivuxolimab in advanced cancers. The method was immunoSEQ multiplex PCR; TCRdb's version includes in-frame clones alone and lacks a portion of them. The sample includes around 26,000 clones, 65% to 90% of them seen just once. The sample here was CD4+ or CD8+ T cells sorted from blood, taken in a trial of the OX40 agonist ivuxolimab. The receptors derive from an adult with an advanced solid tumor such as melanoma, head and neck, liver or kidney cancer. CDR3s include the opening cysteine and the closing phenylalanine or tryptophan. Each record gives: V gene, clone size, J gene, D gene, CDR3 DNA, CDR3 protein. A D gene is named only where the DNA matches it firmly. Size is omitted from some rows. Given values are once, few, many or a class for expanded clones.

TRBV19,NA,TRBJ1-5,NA,TGTGCCAGTAGTATAGATGAGGGGGGGGACTATAGCAATCAGCCCCAGCATTTT,CASSIDEGGDYSNQPQHF
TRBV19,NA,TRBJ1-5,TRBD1,TGTGCCAGTAGGCTCGGGACAGGGGCTCAGCCCCAGCATTTT,CASRLGTGAQPQHF
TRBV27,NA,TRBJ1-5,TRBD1,TGTGCCAGCAGTTTGTTCCGTCCGGGACAGCTTGATCAGCCCCAGCATTTT,CASSLFRPGQLDQPQHF
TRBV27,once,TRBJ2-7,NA,TGTGCCAGCAGTTTACTGTCAACCTACGAGCAGTACTTC,CASSLLSTYEQYF
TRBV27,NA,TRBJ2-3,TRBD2,TGTGCCAGCAGTTTATCTCGTTATGGCGGGGGGGTTACTAGCACAGATACGCAGTATTTT,CASSLSRYGGGVTSTDTQYF
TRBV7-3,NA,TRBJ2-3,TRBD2,TGTGCCAGCAGCTTAGTCTCAGCGGGGGATTCGCCAGATACGCAGTATTTT,CASSLVSAGDSPDTQYF
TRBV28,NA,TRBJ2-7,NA,TGTGCCAGCAGTTTAAATCCGGGGCTCTACGAGCAGTACTTC,CASSLNPGLYEQYF
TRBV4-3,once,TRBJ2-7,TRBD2,TGCGCCAGCAGCCAAGATCGGGGGGTGGCAGGCCACGAGCAGTACTTC,CASSQDRGVAGHEQYF
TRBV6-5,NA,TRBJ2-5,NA,TGTGCCAGCAGTTACTCCCCCGCGGAGACCCAGTACTTC,CASSYSPAETQYF
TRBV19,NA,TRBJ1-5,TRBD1,TGTGCCAGTAGTAAGCTCGGGACAGGGAAGTTAAGTCAGCCCCAGCATTTT,CASSKLGTGKLSQPQHF
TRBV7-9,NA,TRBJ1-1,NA,TGTGCCAGCAGCTCGCCTGGAAGGTTGAACACTGAAGCTTTCTTT,CASSSPGRLNTEAFF
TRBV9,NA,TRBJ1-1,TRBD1,TGTGCCAGCAGCGTGGGGACAGGGGGAGGAAGCACTGAAGCTTTCTTT,CASSVGTGGGSTEAFF
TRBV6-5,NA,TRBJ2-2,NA,TGTGCCAGCAGGGGAGCAAACACCGGGGAGCTGTTTTTT,CASRGANTGELFF
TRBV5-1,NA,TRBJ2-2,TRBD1,TGCGCCAGCAGCGCAATAGAGGACAGGGGGCCCCCCGGGGAGCTGTTTTTT,CASSAIEDRGPPGELFF
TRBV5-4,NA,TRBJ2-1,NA,TGTGCCAGCAGTACGGAGGGGGGAGGATACAATGAGCAGTTCTTC,CASSTEGGGYNEQFF
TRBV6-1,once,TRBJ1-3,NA,TGTGCCAGCAGAGAACAGGGCCTCTCTGGAAACACCATATATTTT,CASREQGLSGNTIYF
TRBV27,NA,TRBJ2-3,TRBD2,TGTGCCAGCAGTTCCTCCGGACTAGCGGGGGGAGATACGCAGTATTTT,CASSSSGLAGGDTQYF
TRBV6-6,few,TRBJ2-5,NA,TGTGCCAGCAGTGAAACCCAGACCCAGTACTTC,CASSETQTQYF
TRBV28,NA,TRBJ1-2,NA,TGTGCCAGCAGTTTGGTCTTACCGGGCTACACCTTC,CASSLVLPGYTF
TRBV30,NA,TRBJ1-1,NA,TGTGCCTGGAGCGGTCTAAGGGGAACTGAAGCTTTCTTT,CAWSGLRGTEAFF
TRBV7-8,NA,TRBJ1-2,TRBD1,TGTGCCAGCACCATGGACAGGGTCGGCTATGGCTACACCTTC,CASTMDRVGYGYTF
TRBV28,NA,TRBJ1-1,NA,TGTGCCAGCAGACCCGCCGGCCTCACTGAAGCTTTCTTT,CASRPAGLTEAFF
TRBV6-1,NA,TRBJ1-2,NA,TGTGCCAGCAGTGATTTTAGGGGGTCCGGGGGCTACACCTTC,CASSDFRGSGGYTF
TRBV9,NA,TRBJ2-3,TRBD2,TGTGCCAGCAGGGCCAGCGGGGGGATGGGAGATACGCAGTATTTT,CASRASGGMGDTQYF
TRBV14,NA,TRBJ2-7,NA,TGTGCCAGCAGCCCCCAACAGGGTACCTACGAGCAGTACTTC,CASSPQQGTYEQYF
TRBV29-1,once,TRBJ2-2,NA,TGCAGCGCCGAAACTCGACTCACCGGGGAGCTGTTTTTT,CSAETRLTGELFF
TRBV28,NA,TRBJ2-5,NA,TGTGCCAGCAGGGCAGGGAGCTGGGTAGAGACCCAGTACTTC,CASRAGSWVETQYF
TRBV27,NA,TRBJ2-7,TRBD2,TGTGCCAGCAGTTTATCTAGCGGGGAGACCTACGAGCAGTACTTC,CASSLSSGETYEQYF